This T cell receptor (beta chain) was profiled in a study of beta chain features in type 1 diabetes. Notes on the study in general: Junctions at VDJ sites from type 1 diabetes patients had fewer insertions and more deletions.

What was sequenced were expressed TCRB transcripts, since all of the isolated RNA had been reverse transcribed. Produced via immunoSEQ multiplex PCR; TCRdb's table is partial and in-frame only. The table lists 300,000 to 450,000 clones, over 9.5% of them singletons. Trimming shortened V by 0 bases and J by 2 bases, and 12 bases separated the two germline ends. Germline V lookup: CDR1 SGDLS, CDR2 YYNGEE. This CDR3 contains 15 residues. On this clone: Its matching antigen is unknown.

This TCR derives from a man aged 18 to 29 in good health. The sample was naive CD4+ T cells from blood. This chain links TRBV9 with TRBJ2-7; perhaps TRBD1 as D (5 bases). In DNA, the CDR3 is TGTGCCAGCAGCGTAGACTATTGGACAACCTACGAGCAGTACTTC. Its protein product is CASSVDYWTTYEQYF.